Listed here is a single T cell receptor (beta chain). Germline V gives CDR1 SGDLS, CDR2 YYNGEE. V was shortened by 4 bases and J by 3 bases, with 10 bases between the two germline ends. The CDR3 has 13 residues. The sample is drawn from a study of control samples from healthy donors and cancer patients. Some clones are missing from TCRdb's copy, which holds only in-frame ones; the method was immunoSEQ multiplex PCR. Of some 37,000 clones detected, around nine tenths appear once; the ten largest clones hold 3% to 4.5%. The rearrangement joins TRBV9 to TRBJ1-2; possibly TRBD1 for D (5 bases). This TCR was recovered from a woman aged 50 to 65 in good health. The source material was blood. This chain's CDR3 is CASSPDSDYGYTF. CDR3 DNA sequence: TGTGCCAGCAGCCCCGACAGCGACTATGGCTACACCTTC.